The 25 T cell receptor beta chains below come from one sample, sequenced in a study of blood T cell repertoires in COVID-19. Sequencing used immunoSEQ multiplex PCR; TCRdb keeps in-frame clones, though not all of them. The table lists about 150,000 clones, 80% of them singletons, with roughly 5.3% in the top ten. Sequencing was performed on peripheral blood. These TCRs come from a woman in her 50s with acute or convalescent COVID-19.

The V and J genes are TRBV27 and TRBJ1-6, with D maybe TRBD1 (5 bases). Germline-derived CDR1 and CDR2 are MNHEY and SMNVEV (reference sequence). With 5 bases removed from V and 8 bases from J, the gap between germline ends came to 10 bases. The CDR3 is 13 amino acids. The CDR3 region has the DNA TGTGCCAGCAGTCATAGGGGTTATTCACCCCTCCACTTT. The encoded protein is CASSHRGYSPLHF.

This rearrangement joins TRBV27 to TRBJ2-3, with 11 bases identical to TRBD2. V gave up 2 bases and J gave up 9 bases; unmatched junction bases: 7. Per germline, CDR1 MNHEY and CDR2 SMNVEV (reference sequence). CDR3 length: 15 amino acids. CDR3: CASSLTSGGPPTQYF. CDR3 coding DNA: TGTGCCAGCAGTTTAACTAGCGGGGGACCCCCGACGCAGTATTTT.

This rearrangement joins TRBV5-8 to TRBJ2-7; maybe TRBD1 (5 bases). Germline V gene sequence: CDR1 SGHTS, CDR2 YDEGEE. The CDR3 spans 14 residues. Deletions cut 5 bases from V and 2 bases from J, with 14 bases between. DNA for the CDR3: TGTGCCAGCAGTTCCGGTGGGGCTACCTACGAGCAGTACTTC. The encoded protein is CASSSGGATYEQYF.

The chain uses TRBV27 and TRBJ2-5; maybe TRBD2 (5 bases). This CDR3 contains 16 residues. CDR1 and CDR2 (germline): MNHEY, SMNVEV (reference sequence). Trimming left V 4 bases short and J 1 base short, with 16 bases between. CDR3 amino acids: CASSSVHHGGQETQYF. The DNA of the CDR3 is TGTGCCAGCAGTTCCGTACATCATGGAGGCCAAGAGACCCAGTACTTC.

This chain uses TRBV5-8 with TRBJ1-5; perhaps TRBD1 as D (6 bases). The CDR3 is 16 residues long. CDR1 and CDR2 (germline): SGHTS, YDEGEE. Trimming took 2 bases from V and 4 from J, leaving 16 bases between them. The DNA for the CDR3 is TGTGCCAGCAGCTTAACGAGGGGGAAAGGGAATCAGCCCCAGCATTTT. Protein sequence: CASSLTRGKGNQPQHF.

The chain employs TRBV6-2 or TRBV6-3 and TRBJ1-5, with 7 bases matching TRBD1. Germline assignment: CDR1 MNHEY and CDR2 SVGEGT. The J segment lost 6 bases and the V segment lost 5 bases, leaving 13 bases of the junction unmatched. The CDR3 contains 16 residues. CDR3 DNA: TGTGCCAGCAGTCTCATCGGAAGGGGGCCCACTCAGCCCCAGCATTTT. Protein product: CASSLIGRGPTQPQHF.

The chain joins TRBV19 to TRBJ2-1, with 9 bases matching TRBD2. The CDR3 is 12 residues long. Germline V gives CDR1 LNHDA, CDR2 SQIVND (reference sequence). V lost 6 bases, J lost 10 bases, and 4 bases stayed unmatched. Here the CDR3 reads CASSPSGVEQFF. The DNA for the CDR3 is TGTGCCAGTAGCCCTAGCGGGGTCGAGCAGTTCTTC.

V gene TRBV2 combines with J gene TRBJ1-4, with D unclear. Trimming left V 7 bases short and J 4 bases short, with 13 bases between. Germline V gives CDR1 SNHLY, CDR2 FYNNEI. This CDR3 is 14 amino acids long. The CDR3 is CASKVEGFNEKLFF. DNA of the CDR3: TGTGCCAGCAAAGTTGAGGGTTTTAATGAAAAACTGTTTTTT. The whole variable domain, filled in from reference TRBV2 and TRBJ1-4, reads EPEVTQTPSHQVTQMGQEVILRCVPISNHLYFYWYRQILGQKVEFLVSFYNNEISEKSEIFDDQFSVERPDGSNFTLKIRSTKLEDSAMYFCASKVEGFNEKLFFGSGTQLSVL.

The V and J genes are TRBV9 and TRBJ1-1, with 7 positions matching TRBD1. V was pared by 0 bases and J by 5 bases, with 4 bases of the junction left unmatched. This CDR3 spans 14 amino acids. Per germline, CDR1 SGDLS and CDR2 YYNGEE. CDR3 loop: CASSVVQGETEAFF. In DNA, the CDR3 is TGTGCCAGCAGCGTAGTTCAGGGGGAGACTGAAGCTTTCTTT.

The gene calls are TRBV2 and TRBJ2-3, with D hard to call. The V end lost 6 bases, the J end lost 2 bases, and 9 bases lay between the germline ends. The CDR3 runs to 13 residues. Germline lookup yields CDR1 SNHLY and CDR2 FYNNEI. The DNA of the CDR3 is TGTGCCAGCAGCCCCAGTCTCACAGATACGCAGTATTTT. Amino acid sequence: CASSPSLTDTQYF.

This clone was observed a few times. The genes are TRBV18 and TRBJ2-3, with D perhaps TRBD2 (7 bases). V lost 3 bases, J lost 6 bases, and 10 bases lay in between. The germline gives CDR1 KGHSH, CDR2 LQKENI. This CDR3 spans 13 amino acids. As DNA, the CDR3 is TGTGCCAGCTCACCCGCGGGGGCCGATACGCAGTATTTT. Protein sequence: CASSPAGADTQYF.

This chain uses TRBV18 with TRBJ2-7; 8 positions agree with TRBD1. The germline gives CDR1 KGHSH, CDR2 LQKENI. CDR3 size: 13 residues. After removal of 3 bases from V and 6 bases from J, the junction contained 4 bases not matched to a gene. Written as DNA, the CDR3 is TGTGCCAGCTCACCGGACAGGGAGGTCGAGCAGTACTTC. Its protein product is CASSPDREVEQYF.

The chain employs TRBV7-6 and TRBJ1-3; no firm D call. V lost 5 bases and J lost 0, with 11 bases in between. The CDR3 has 15 residues. Germline V gene sequence: CDR1 SGHVS, CDR2 FNYEAQ. The chain's CDR3 is CASSGLQSSGNTIYF. The CDR3 DNA follows: TGTGCCAGCAGCGGACTTCAGAGCTCTGGAAACACCATATATTTT.

The chain links TRBV4-2 to TRBJ1-5; D is ambiguous. V was pared by 3 bases and J by 4 bases, with 13 bases between. The length of the CDR3 is 15 residues. From germline, CDR1 is LGHNA and CDR2 YNFKEQ. This chain's CDR3 is CASSQSSVRNQPQHF. CDR3 DNA: TGTGCCAGCAGCCAGTCATCTGTCAGAAATCAGCCCCAGCATTTT.

The chain couples TRBV6-6 to TRBJ1-1, with 7 bases aligning to TRBD1. Per the germline V gene, CDR1 is MNHNY and CDR2 is SVGAGI (reference sequence). The trim removed 5 bases at V and 7 bases at J, leaving 10 bases unmatched. This CDR3 contains 14 residues. The DNA for the CDR3 is TGTGCCAGCAGTCCCGGCCAGGGGGGCGTTGAAGCTTTCTTT. Translation: CASSPGQGGVEAFF.

The chain combines TRBV7-6 with TRBJ1-4; 9 bases match TRBD1. The CDR3 has 15 amino acids. Germline values: CDR1 SGHVS, CDR2 FNYEAQ. The V and J ends lost 2 bases and 5 bases, in that order; junction bases with no gene match: 3. CDR3 loop: CASSLTDRGNEKLFF. The CDR3 bases are TGTGCCAGCAGCTTAACGGACAGGGGAAATGAAAAACTGTTTTTT.

This chain connects TRBV6-5 to TRBJ1-1, with unresolved D. The CDR3 runs to 15 residues. Germline CDR1 and CDR2: MNHEY and SVGAGI. V dropped 0 bases and J dropped 1 base, with 9 bases sitting between them. CDR3 DNA: TGTGCCAGCAGTTACTCATCTGCAGGGAACACTGAAGCTTTCTTT. Translated, it gives CASSYSSAGNTEAFF.

V usage is TRBV5-1 and J usage is TRBJ2-2; 10 bases are a match to TRBD2. This CDR3 is built from 15 residues. Germline CDR1 and CDR2: SGHRS and YFSETQ. J was trimmed by 3 bases and V by 4 bases; bases with no gene match: 3. The CDR3 loop reads CASSELAGDTGELFF. The CDR3 DNA sequence: TGCGCCAGCAGCGAGCTAGCGGGGGACACCGGGGAGCTGTTTTTT.

The gene calls are TRBV4-3 and TRBJ2-7; 7 positions match TRBD1. The CDR3 extends over 16 amino acids. V trimming: 5 bases; J trimming: 2 bases; junction bases outside the gene matches: 12. CDR1 and CDR2 (germline): LGHNA, YSLEER. The CDR3 loop is CASSLDPGGSPYEQYF. The CDR3 nucleotides read TGCGCCAGCAGCTTAGACCCAGGGGGATCCCCCTACGAGCAGTACTTC.

The rearrangement uses TRBV10-3 and TRBJ1-3; maybe TRBD1 (6 bases). Germline CDR1 ENHRY, CDR2 SYGVKD. CDR3 length: 13 residues. V lost 10 bases, J lost 0 bases, and 10 bases lay in between. The CDR3 nucleotides read TGTGCCAGCCTGACAGGCTCTGGAAACACCATATATTTT. Its translation: CASLTGSGNTIYF.

V gene TRBV7-2 combines with J gene TRBJ2-6, with a weak D call TRBD2 (6 bases). CDR1 and CDR2 from the germline V gene are SGHTA and FQGNSA. The V gene lost 5 bases and the J gene lost 3 bases, with 23 bases spanning the gap. The CDR3 has 19 amino acids. Here the CDR3 reads CASSPKGRGLGDGANVLTF. CDR3 in DNA: TGTGCCAGCAGCCCCAAAGGAAGGGGACTGGGAGATGGGGCCAACGTCCTGACTTTC. The variable domain in full, with the rest retrieved from reference TRBV7-2 and TRBJ2-6, is GAGVSQSPSNKVTEKGKDVELRCDPISGHTALYWYRQSLGQGLEFLIYFQGNSAPDKSGLPSDRFSAERTGGSVSTLTIQRTQQEDSAVYLCASSPKGRGLGDGANVLTFGAGSRLTVL.

This clone has more than one count but fewer than ten. The chain has TRBV28 and TRBJ2-1; the D gene is possibly TRBD2 (5 bases). Trimming removed 5 bases from V and 9 bases from J, with 14 bases in between. CDR1 is MDHEN, CDR2 SYDVKM, per germline. The CDR3 runs 13 residues. As DNA, the CDR3 is TGTGCCAGCAGTCGGAATAGCGTCCGTGAGCAGTTCTTC. Translation: CASSRNSVREQFF.

This clone was seen a handful of times. The V and J genes are TRBV3-1 (or the pseudogene TRBV3-2) and TRBJ2-1; 7 bases map to TRBD1. In germline, CDR1 is LGHDT, CDR2 YNNKEL (reference sequence). Unmatched junction bases numbered 3, after V lost 4 bases and J lost 6 bases. The length of the CDR3 is 13 residues. CDR3 residues: CASSPTGSNEQFF. CDR3 DNA: TGTGCCAGCAGCCCGACAGGGTCCAATGAGCAGTTCTTC.

The V and J genes are TRBV4-2 and TRBJ2-1; 7 bases fit TRBD2. Germline CDR1 is LGHNA and CDR2 is YNFKEQ. CDR3 length: 17 amino acids. The V gene end was trimmed by 4 bases and the J gene end by 4 bases; junction bases not matched to a gene: 13. The CDR3 DNA reads as TGTGCCAGCAGCCTAACGCGGGGGACTAACACTTACAATGAGCAGTTCTTC. It specifies CASSLTRGTNTYNEQFF.

The V and J genes are TRBV7-6 and TRBJ2-1; no firm D call. Deletions cut 6 bases from V and 4 bases from J, with 16 bases between. The CDR3 totals 15 residues. Germline CDR1 reads SGHVS; CDR2 reads FNYEAQ. CDR3 sequence (DNA): TGTGCCAGCAGACAGACACCTACAAAATACAATGAGCAGTTCTTC. Protein sequence: CASRQTPTKYNEQFF.